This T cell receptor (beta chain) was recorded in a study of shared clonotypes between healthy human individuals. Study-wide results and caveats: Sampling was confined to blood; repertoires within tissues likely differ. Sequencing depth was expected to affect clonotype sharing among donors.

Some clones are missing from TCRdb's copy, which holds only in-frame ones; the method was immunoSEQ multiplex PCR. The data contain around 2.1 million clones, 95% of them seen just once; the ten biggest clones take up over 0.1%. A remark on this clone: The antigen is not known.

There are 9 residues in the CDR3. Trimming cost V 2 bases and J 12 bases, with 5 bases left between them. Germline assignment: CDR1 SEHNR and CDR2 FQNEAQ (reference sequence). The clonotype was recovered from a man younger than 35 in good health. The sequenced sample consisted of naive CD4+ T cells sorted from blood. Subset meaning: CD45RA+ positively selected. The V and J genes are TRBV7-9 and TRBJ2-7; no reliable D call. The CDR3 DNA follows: TGTGCCAGCAGCTTAATCGGGTACTTC. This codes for CASSLIGYF.